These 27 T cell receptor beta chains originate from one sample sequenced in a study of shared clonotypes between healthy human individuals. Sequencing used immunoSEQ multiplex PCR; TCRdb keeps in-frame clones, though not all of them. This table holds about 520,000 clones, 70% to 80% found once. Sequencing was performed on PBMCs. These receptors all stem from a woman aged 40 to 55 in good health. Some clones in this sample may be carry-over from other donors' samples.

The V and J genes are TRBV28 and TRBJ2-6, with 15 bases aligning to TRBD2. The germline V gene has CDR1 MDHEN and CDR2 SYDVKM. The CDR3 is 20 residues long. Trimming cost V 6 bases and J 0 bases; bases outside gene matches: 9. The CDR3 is CASSYRGGLAGGSGANVLTF. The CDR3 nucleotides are TGTGCCAGCAGCTACCGAGGGGGACTAGCGGGAGGCTCTGGGGCCAACGTCCTGACTTTC.

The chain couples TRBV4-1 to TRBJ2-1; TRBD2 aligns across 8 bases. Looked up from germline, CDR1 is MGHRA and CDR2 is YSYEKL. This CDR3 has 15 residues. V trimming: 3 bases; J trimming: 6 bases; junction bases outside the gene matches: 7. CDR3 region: CASSQNSGNRNEQFF. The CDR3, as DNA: TGCGCCAGCAGCCAGAATAGCGGGAACCGCAATGAGCAGTTCTTC.

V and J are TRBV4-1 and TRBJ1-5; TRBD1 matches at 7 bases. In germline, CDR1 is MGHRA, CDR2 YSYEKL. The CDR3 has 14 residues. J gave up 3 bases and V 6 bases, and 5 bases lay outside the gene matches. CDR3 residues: CASSRDRDNQPQHF. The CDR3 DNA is TGCGCCAGCAGTCGAGACAGGGACAATCAGCCCCAGCATTTT.

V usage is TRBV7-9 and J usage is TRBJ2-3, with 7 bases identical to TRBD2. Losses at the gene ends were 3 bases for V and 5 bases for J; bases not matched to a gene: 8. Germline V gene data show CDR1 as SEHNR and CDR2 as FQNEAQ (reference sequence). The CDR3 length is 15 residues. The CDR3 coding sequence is TGTGCCAGCAGCTTGAGAGGAGGGAGGGAAGATACGCAGTATTTT. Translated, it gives CASSLRGGREDTQYF. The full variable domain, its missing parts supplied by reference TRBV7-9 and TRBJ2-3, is DTGVSQNPRHKITKRGQNVTFRCDPISEHNRLYWYRQTLGQGPEFLTYFQNEAQLEKSRLLSDRFSAERPKGSFSTLEIQRTEQGDSAMYLCASSLRGGREDTQYFGPGTRLTVL.

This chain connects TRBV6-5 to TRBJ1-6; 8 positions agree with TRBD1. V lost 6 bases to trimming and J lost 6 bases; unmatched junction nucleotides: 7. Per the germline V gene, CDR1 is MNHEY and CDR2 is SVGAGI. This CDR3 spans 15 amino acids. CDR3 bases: TGTGCCAGCAGCCGCCGGACAGGGACTAATTCACCCCTCCACTTT. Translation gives CASSRRTGTNSPLHF.

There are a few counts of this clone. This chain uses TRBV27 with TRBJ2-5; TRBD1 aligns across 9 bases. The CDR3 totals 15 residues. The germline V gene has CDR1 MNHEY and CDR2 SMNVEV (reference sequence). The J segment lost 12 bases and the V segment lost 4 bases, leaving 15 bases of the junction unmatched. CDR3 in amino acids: CASSSLSGQGRIKYF. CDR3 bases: TGTGCCAGCAGTTCCCTCTCCGGACAGGGGAGAATAAAGTACTTC.

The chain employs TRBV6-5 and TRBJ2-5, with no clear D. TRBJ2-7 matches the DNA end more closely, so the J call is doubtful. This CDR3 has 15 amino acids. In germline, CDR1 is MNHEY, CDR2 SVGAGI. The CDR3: CASSPAAESGHEQYF. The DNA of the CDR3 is TGTGCCAGCAGCCCCGCCGCCGAATCTGGCCACGAGCAGTACTTC.

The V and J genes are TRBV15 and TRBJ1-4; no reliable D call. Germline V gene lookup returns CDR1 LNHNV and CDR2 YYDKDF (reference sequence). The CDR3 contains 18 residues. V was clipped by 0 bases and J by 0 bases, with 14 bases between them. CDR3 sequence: CATSRDLLTPTTNEKLFF. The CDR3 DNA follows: TGTGCCACCAGCAGAGATCTATTGACACCAACAACTAATGAAAAACTGTTTTTT.

The CDR3 sequence is CASSLLGSSGTDTQYF. CDR3 sequence (DNA): TGTGCCAGCAGCTTACTGGGATCCTCCGGCACAGATACGCAGTATTTT. The chain carries TRBV7-2 and TRBJ2-3; D unclear. The germline gives CDR1 SGHTA, CDR2 FQGNSA. Trimming cost V 2 bases and J 1 base, with 13 bases left between them. This CDR3 comprises 16 residues.

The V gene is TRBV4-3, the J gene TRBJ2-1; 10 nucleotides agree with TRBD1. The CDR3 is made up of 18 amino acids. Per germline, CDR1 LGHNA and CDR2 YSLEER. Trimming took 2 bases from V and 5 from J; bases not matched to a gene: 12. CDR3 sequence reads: CASSQYPYRDRGNNEQFF. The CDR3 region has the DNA TGCGCCAGCAGCCAATATCCTTATCGGGACAGGGGTAACAATGAGCAGTTCTTC.

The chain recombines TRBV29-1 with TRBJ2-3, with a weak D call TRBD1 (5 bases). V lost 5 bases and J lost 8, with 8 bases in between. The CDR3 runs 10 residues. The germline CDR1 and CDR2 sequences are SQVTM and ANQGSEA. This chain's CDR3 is CSVSQGTQYF. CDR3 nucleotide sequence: TGCAGCGTTTCTCAGGGTACGCAGTATTTT.

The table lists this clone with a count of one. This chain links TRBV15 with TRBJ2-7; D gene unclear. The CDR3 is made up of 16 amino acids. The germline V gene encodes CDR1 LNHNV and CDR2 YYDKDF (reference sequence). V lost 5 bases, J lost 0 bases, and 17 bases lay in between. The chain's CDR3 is CATSRRDGRSSYEQYF. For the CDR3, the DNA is TGTGCCACCAGCCGCAGAGATGGTAGAAGCTCCTACGAGCAGTACTTC.

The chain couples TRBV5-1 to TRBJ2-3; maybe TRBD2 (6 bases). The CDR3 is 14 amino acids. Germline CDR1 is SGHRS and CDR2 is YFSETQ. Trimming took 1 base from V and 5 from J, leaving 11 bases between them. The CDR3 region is CASSLIPGEDTQYF. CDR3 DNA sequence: TGCGCCAGCAGCTTGATCCCGGGAGAAGATACGCAGTATTTT. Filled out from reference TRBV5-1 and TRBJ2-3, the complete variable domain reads KAGVTQTPRYLIKTRGQQVTLSCSPISGHRSVSWYQQTPGQGLQFLFEYFSETQRNKGNFPGRFSGRQFSNSRSEMNVSTLELGDSALYLCASSLIPGEDTQYFGPGTRLTVL.

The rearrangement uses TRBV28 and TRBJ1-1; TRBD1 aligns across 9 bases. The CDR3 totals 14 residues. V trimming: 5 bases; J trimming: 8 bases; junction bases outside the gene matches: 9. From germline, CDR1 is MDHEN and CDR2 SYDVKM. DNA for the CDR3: TGTGCCAGCAGTCTGAACAGGGGGCGGTCGGAAGCTTTCTTT. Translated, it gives CASSLNRGRSEAFF.

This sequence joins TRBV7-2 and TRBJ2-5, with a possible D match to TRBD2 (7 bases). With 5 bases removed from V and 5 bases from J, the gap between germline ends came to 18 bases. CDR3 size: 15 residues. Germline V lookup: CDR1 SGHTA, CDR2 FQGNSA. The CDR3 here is CASSPLGGGGETQYF. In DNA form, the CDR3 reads TGTGCCAGCAGCCCTCTGGGAGGGGGAGGCGAGACCCAGTACTTC.

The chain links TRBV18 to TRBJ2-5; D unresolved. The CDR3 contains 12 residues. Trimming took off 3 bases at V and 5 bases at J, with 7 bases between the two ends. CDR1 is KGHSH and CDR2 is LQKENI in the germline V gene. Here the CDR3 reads CASSPPRETQYF. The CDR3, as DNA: TGTGCCAGCTCACCCCCACGGGAGACCCAGTACTTC.

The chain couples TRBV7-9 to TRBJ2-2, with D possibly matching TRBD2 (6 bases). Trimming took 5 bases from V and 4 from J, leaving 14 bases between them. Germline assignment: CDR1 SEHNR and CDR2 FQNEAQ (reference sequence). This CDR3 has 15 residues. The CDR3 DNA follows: TGTGCCAGCAGCCCAAACGTGGGGGGCACCGGGGAGCTGTTTTTT. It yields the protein CASSPNVGGTGELFF.

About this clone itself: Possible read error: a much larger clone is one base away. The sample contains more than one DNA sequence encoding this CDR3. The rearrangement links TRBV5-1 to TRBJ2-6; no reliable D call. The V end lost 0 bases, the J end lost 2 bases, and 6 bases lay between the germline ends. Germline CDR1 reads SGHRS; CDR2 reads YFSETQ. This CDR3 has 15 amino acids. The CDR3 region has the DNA TGCGCCAGCAGCTTGGTTGGGACTGGGGCCAACGTCCTGACTTTC. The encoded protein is CASSLVGTGANVLTF. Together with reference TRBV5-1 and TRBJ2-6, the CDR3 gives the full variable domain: KAGVTQTPRYLIKTRGQQVTLSCSPISGHRSVSWYQQTPGQGLQFLFEYFSETQRNKGNFPGRFSGRQFSNSRSEMNVSTLELGDSALYLCASSLVGTGANVLTFGAGSRLTVL.

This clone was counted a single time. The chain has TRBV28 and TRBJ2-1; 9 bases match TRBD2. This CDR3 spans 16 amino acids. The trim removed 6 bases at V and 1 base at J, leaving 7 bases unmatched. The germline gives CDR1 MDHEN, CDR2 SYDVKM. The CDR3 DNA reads TGTGCCAGCAGGCCCTTTAGCGGGAGATCCTACAATGAGCAGTTCTTC. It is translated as CASRPFSGRSYNEQFF.

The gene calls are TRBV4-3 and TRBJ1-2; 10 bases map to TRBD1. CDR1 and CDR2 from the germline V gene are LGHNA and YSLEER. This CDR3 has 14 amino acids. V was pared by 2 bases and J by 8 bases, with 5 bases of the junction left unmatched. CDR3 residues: CASSQPDRGGGYTF. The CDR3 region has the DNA TGCGCCAGCAGCCAACCGGACAGGGGGGGCGGCTACACCTTC.

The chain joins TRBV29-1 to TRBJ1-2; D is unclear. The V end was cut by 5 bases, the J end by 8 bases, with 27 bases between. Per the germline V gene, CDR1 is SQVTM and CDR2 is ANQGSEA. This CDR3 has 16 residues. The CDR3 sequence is CSVPLAHGPGINGYTF. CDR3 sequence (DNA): TGCAGCGTTCCCCTTGCCCATGGTCCGGGGATTAACGGCTACACCTTC.

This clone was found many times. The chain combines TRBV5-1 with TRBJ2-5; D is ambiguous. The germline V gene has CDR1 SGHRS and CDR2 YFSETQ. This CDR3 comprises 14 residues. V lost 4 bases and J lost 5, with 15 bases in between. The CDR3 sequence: CASSPLLPSETQYF. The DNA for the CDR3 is TGCGCCAGCAGCCCTCTCCTCCCCTCTGAGACCCAGTACTTC. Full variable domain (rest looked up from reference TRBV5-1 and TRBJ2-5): KAGVTQTPRYLIKTRGQQVTLSCSPISGHRSVSWYQQTPGQGLQFLFEYFSETQRNKGNFPGRFSGRQFSNSRSEMNVSTLELGDSALYLCASSPLLPSETQYFGPGTRLLVL.

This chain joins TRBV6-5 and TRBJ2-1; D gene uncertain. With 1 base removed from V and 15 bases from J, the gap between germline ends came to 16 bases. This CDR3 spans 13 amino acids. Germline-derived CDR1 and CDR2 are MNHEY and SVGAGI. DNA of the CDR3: TGTGCCAGCAGTTACTTTGGGTCCTCTATCTGGTTCTTC. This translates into CASSYFGSSIWFF.

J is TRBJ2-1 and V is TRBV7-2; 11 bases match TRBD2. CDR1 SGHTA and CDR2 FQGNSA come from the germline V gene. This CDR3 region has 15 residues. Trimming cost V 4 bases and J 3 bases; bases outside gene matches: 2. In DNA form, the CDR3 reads TGTGCCAGCAGCTCCGGGACTAGCGGCTACAATGAGCAGTTCTTC. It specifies CASSSGTSGYNEQFF.

CDR3 coding DNA: TGTGCCAGCAGCTTGGGACTAGCGGGAGGGCCTAAGACCCAGTACTTC. This encodes CASSLGLAGGPKTQYF. The rearrangement joins TRBV7-6 to TRBJ2-5; 16 nucleotides match TRBD2. Germline assignment: CDR1 SGHVS and CDR2 FNYEAQ. The CDR3 sequence is 16 residues long. Germline trimming cut 3 bases from V and 6 bases from J; bases unmatched to any gene: 4. Full variable domain (remainder filled in from reference TRBV7-6 and TRBJ2-5): GAGVSQSPRYKVTKRGQDVALRCDPISGHVSLYWYRQALGQGPEFLTYFNYEAQQDKSGLPNDRFSAERPEGSISTLTIQRTEQRDSAMYRCASSLGLAGGPKTQYFGPGTRLLVL.

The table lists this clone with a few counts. DNA for the CDR3: TGTGCCAGCAGCCACCGCACAGATACGCAGTATTTT. It codes for CASSHRTDTQYF. This rearrangement joins TRBV7-2 to TRBJ2-3, with no clear D. V was clipped by 5 bases and J by 1 base, with 4 bases between them. Germline values: CDR1 SGHTA, CDR2 FQGNSA. CDR3 length: 12 residues. The variable domain in full, completed from reference TRBV7-2 and TRBJ2-3, reads GAGVSQSPSNKVTEKGKDVELRCDPISGHTALYWYRQSLGQGLEFLIYFQGNSAPDKSGLPSDRFSAERTGGSVSTLTIQRTQQEDSAVYLCASSHRTDTQYFGPGTRLTVL.

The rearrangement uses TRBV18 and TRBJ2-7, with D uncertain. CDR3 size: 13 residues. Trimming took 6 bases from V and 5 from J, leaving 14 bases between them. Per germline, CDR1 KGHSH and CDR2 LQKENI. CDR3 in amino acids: CASSPVGGNEQYF. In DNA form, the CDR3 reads TGTGCCAGCTCCCCAGTCGGCGGTAACGAGCAGTACTTC.